A single sample gave rise to the 18 T cell receptor beta chains below, sequenced in a study of shared clonotypes between healthy human individuals. Produced via immunoSEQ multiplex PCR; TCRdb's table is partial and in-frame only. This sample yields 2.3 million or so clones, of which 93% are seen a single time; 0.39% belongs to the top ten. Sequenced sample: naive CD4+ T cells from PBMCs. Subset reported: CD45RA+ positively selected. These receptors originate from a man aged 18-30 years in good health. Some clones in this sample may be carry-over from other donors' samples.

Regarding this clone: Distinct nucleotide sequences in the sample also encode this CDR3. J is TRBJ2-7 and V is TRBV5-1, with no clear D. The CDR3 has 12 residues. From germline, CDR1 is SGHRS and CDR2 YFSETQ. Trimming took 0 bases from V and 4 from J, leaving 5 bases between them. This chain's CDR3 is CASSLDFYEQYF. The CDR3 nucleotides are TGCGCCAGCAGCTTGGACTTTTACGAGCAGTACTTC. The full variable domain, rest sourced from reference TRBV5-1 and TRBJ2-7, is KAGVTQTPRYLIKTRGQQVTLSCSPISGHRSVSWYQQTPGQGLQFLFEYFSETQRNKGNFPGRFSGRQFSNSRSEMNVSTLELGDSALYLCASSLDFYEQYFGPGTRLTVT.

The V gene is TRBV2, the J gene TRBJ2-5, with 9 bases lining up with TRBD1. The V segment lost 7 bases and the J segment 4 bases; nucleotides outside the gene matches: 1. The germline gives CDR1 SNHLY, CDR2 FYNNEI. The CDR3 extends over 12 amino acids. The CDR3 nucleotides read TGTGCCAGCATGGACAGGGGAGAGACCCAGTACTTC. Translation: CASMDRGETQYF.

This clone has more than one count but fewer than ten. The sample holds other DNA sequences that translate to the same CDR3. The rearrangement uses TRBV11-2 and TRBJ1-2, with TRBD1 as a possible D gene (6 bases). V lost 3 bases, J lost 4 bases, and 12 bases lay in between. Germline V gene lookup returns CDR1 SGHAT and CDR2 FQNNGV. The CDR3 covers 14 residues. CDR3 sequence reads: CASSFSGASYGYTF. Written as DNA, the CDR3 is TGTGCCAGCAGCTTCTCGGGGGCTTCCTATGGCTACACCTTC.

The V gene is TRBV2, the J gene TRBJ2-3; 9 bases map to TRBD2. Germline-derived CDR1 and CDR2 are SNHLY and FYNNEI. V lost 6 bases, J lost 4 bases, and 2 bases stayed unmatched. CDR3 length: 13 residues. The CDR3 nucleotides read TGTGCCAGCAGAAGACTAGCGGCAGATACGCAGTATTTT. Translating it yields CASRRLAADTQYF.

V gene TRBV7-8 combines with J gene TRBJ2-5; no definite D call. CDR3 length: 15 amino acids. Germline values: CDR1 SGHVS, CDR2 FQNEAQ. V lost 1 base and J 0 bases, leaving 9 bases between the germline ends. The CDR3 region is CASSLVRADQETQYF. In DNA form, the CDR3 reads TGTGCCAGCAGCTTAGTAAGGGCAGACCAAGAGACCCAGTACTTC.

The sample holds one count of this clone. This chain uses TRBV14 with TRBJ2-6; D is undetermined. Germline CDR1 reads SGHDN; CDR2 reads FVKESK. Trimming removed 2 bases at V and 1 base at J, with 9 bases between. The CDR3 length is 16 residues. The CDR3 loop is CASSQSTPSGANVLTF. The CDR3 bases are TGTGCCAGCAGCCAATCCACACCGTCTGGGGCCAACGTCCTGACTTTC.

V usage is TRBV5-4 and J usage is TRBJ2-2; D gene ambiguous. The CDR3 length is 13 residues. With 4 bases removed from V and 7 bases from J, the gap between germline ends came to 11 bases. CDR1 is SGHNT and CDR2 is YYREEE in the germline V gene (reference sequence). The CDR3 loop is CASSQGSRGELFF. The CDR3, as DNA: TGTGCCAGCAGCCAAGGATCACGCGGGGAGCTGTTTTTT.

The J gene is TRBJ2-7, the V gene TRBV2; D not resolved. V lost 2 bases, J lost 5 bases, and 13 bases lay in between. CDR1 is SNHLY, CDR2 FYNNEI, per germline. The CDR3 consists of 14 residues. The DNA for the CDR3 is TGTGCCAGCAGTGAACCCCCCAAAGGCCACGAGCAGTACTTC. Its translation: CASSEPPKGHEQYF.

The chain is built from TRBV28 and TRBJ2-3, with 8 bases identical to TRBD1. Trimming at V came to 5 bases and at J to 1 base, leaving 5 bases not matched to a gene. The CDR3 sequence is 15 residues long. Per germline, CDR1 MDHEN and CDR2 SYDVKM. CDR3 protein: CASSGQGLGTDTQYF. CDR3 DNA: TGTGCCAGCAGTGGACAGGGTTTAGGCACAGATACGCAGTATTTT.

This rearrangement joins TRBV28 to TRBJ1-2, with 9 positions matching TRBD1. The V gene end was trimmed by 5 bases and the J gene end by 3 bases; junction bases not matched to a gene: 4. CDR1 is MDHEN, CDR2 SYDVKM, per germline. The CDR3 has 14 amino acids. This CDR3 reads CASSIWTGDYGYTF. The CDR3 DNA reads TGTGCCAGCAGTATCTGGACAGGGGACTATGGCTACACCTTC.

The chain couples TRBV5-1 to TRBJ2-7, with D possibly being TRBD1 or TRBD2 (5 bases each). V lost 0 bases, J lost 5 bases, and 18 bases lay in between. This CDR3 has 16 residues. Germline-derived CDR1 and CDR2 are SGHRS and YFSETQ. CDR3 nucleotide sequence: TGCGCCAGCAGCTTGGGGGGGACGGACCCTATTAACGAGCAGTACTTC. Residues: CASSLGGTDPINEQYF.

The chain employs TRBV5-1 and TRBJ2-2; D is undetermined. Germline CDR1 and CDR2: SGHRS and YFSETQ. V dropped 2 bases and J dropped 0 bases, with 8 bases sitting between them. This CDR3 has 15 residues. CDR3 DNA: TGCGCCAGCAGCTTTAATGGGGCGAACACCGGGGAGCTGTTTTTT. Protein sequence: CASSFNGANTGELFF.

Regarding this clone: The same CDR3 is also encoded by other DNA sequences in this sample. V gene TRBV5-5 combines with J gene TRBJ1-5, with D possibly matching TRBD1 (6 bases). Trimming shortened V by 2 bases and J by 4 bases, and 7 bases separated the two germline ends. CDR3 length: 13 amino acids. Per the germline V gene, CDR1 is SGHKS and CDR2 is YYEKEE (reference sequence). CDR3 DNA sequence: TGTGCCAGCAGCTTTGACAGGAATCAGCCCCAGCATTTT. As protein: CASSFDRNQPQHF.

The V call is TRBV9, the J call TRBJ2-4, with 8 bases lining up with TRBD2. Germline CDR1 reads SGDLS; CDR2 reads YYNGEE. CDR3 length: 17 residues. V trimming: 4 bases; J trimming: 1 base; junction bases outside the gene matches: 10. CDR3 region: CASSLYPGGTAKNIQYF. The CDR3, as DNA: TGTGCCAGCAGCCTATATCCGGGGGGGACGGCCAAAAACATTCAGTACTTC.

Points on this clone: This sample also contains other DNA sequences that code for the same CDR3. The gene calls are TRBV20-1 and TRBJ1-2; no definite D call. There are 11 residues in the CDR3. V dropped 3 bases and J dropped 3 bases, with 5 bases sitting between them. CDR1 is DFQATT, CDR2 SNEGSKA, per germline (reference sequence). Here the CDR3 reads CSARADYGYTF. CDR3 in DNA: TGCAGTGCTAGGGCCGACTATGGCTACACCTTC.

The chain recombines TRBV2 with TRBJ2-2; 7 bases agree with TRBD2. The length of the CDR3 is 13 residues. Germline CDR1 and CDR2: SNHLY and FYNNEI. V was pared by 8 bases and J by 6 bases, with 6 bases of the junction left unmatched. The CDR3 DNA follows: TGTGCCAGCTTGCGCGGGAGCCCCGGGGAGCTGTTTTTT. Its translation: CASLRGSPGELFF.

The chain carries TRBV10-1 and TRBJ2-7; D may be TRBD1 or TRBD2 (5 bases each). The CDR3 is 16 amino acids. The germline gives CDR1 WNHNN, CDR2 SYGVQD (reference sequence). The ends were cut back, 0 bases at V and 7 bases at J, with 19 bases in the middle. This CDR3 reads CASSESPGTPLTEQYF. Written as DNA, the CDR3 is TGCGCCAGCAGTGAGTCTCCCGGGACCCCCCTAACTGAGCAGTACTTC.

The rearrangement uses TRBV27 and TRBJ2-7; no firm D call. The CDR3 is 13 amino acids. Germline CDR1 reads MNHEY; CDR2 reads SMNVEV (reference sequence). V was clipped by 1 base and J by 2 bases, with 6 bases between them. CDR3 sequence: CASSLYPPYEQYF. The CDR3 DNA follows: TGTGCCAGCAGTTTATACCCCCCCTACGAGCAGTACTTC.